This TCR beta chain was retrieved from a study of blood T cells in healthy people across ages. Details on this clonotype: Its antigen is unidentified.

Overall study results and limits: Diversity of TCR beta correlated strongly with naive T cell percentage.

The germline V gene has CDR1 MGHDK and CDR2 SYGVNS. Trimming took 1 base from V and 2 from J, leaving 9 bases between them. The CDR3 runs 14 residues. Next came a second PCR, run for about 7 to 12 cycles, which used a sample-barcoded 5' primer along with a J-beta primer mix. Tagging of each cDNA molecule was performed by a template-switch adaptor with 12 random nucleotides. The yield of each sample was at least 2.5 million CDR3-containing paired-end reads. One entry per CDR3 protein, called by TCRdb with MiXCR from the 5' RACE reads. The sample records about 830,000 distinct CDR3 sequences, about 62% being singletons. Every sample gave at least 5.5 micrograms of total RNA when it was extracted.

The genes are TRBV25-1 and TRBJ2-7, with a possible D match to TRBD1 (6 bases). The sequenced sample consisted of blood. The receptor was derived from a man aged 25 to 45 in good health. The chain's CDR3 is CASSELRGTYEQYF. For the CDR3, the DNA is TGTGCCAGCAGTGAATTGAGGGGGACCTACGAGCAGTACTTC.